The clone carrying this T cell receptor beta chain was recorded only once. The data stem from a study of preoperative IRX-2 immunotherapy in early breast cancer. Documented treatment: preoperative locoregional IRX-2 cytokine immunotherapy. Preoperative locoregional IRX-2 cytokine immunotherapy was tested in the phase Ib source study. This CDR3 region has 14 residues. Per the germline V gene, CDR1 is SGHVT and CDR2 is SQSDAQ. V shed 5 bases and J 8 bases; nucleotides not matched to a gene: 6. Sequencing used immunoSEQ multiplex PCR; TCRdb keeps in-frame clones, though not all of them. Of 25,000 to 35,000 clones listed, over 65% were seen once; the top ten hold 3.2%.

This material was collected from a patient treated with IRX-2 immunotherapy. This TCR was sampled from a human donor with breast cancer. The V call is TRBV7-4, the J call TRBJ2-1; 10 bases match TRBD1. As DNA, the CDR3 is TGTGCCAGCAGCCGGGACAGGGGATCCGATGAGCAGTTCTTC. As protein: CASSRDRGSDEQFF.